Shown below are 24 T cell receptor beta chains from a single sample sequenced in a study of blood T cells in healthy people across ages. A J-beta primer mix and a sample-barcoded 5' primer were used in a second PCR of roughly 6 to 12 cycles. TCRdb passed the 5' RACE reads through MiXCR, listing each CDR3 protein once. Counted here are 650,000 to 1,000,000 distinct CDR3 sequences, roughly 40% occurring once; the ten biggest clones make up 10% to 15%. Material: blood. These receptors were collected from a man in his late teens or twenties in good health.

There are many counts of this clonotype. This chain connects TRBV10-3 to TRBJ2-7; TRBD2 might be the D (5 bases). The CDR3 contains 13 residues. Trimming cost V 6 bases and J 4 bases, with 13 bases left between them. Germline V gives CDR1 ENHRY, CDR2 SYGVKD. The CDR3 DNA reads as TGTGCCATCAGCGACGGGAACTCTTACGAGCAGTACTTC. Its translation: CAISDGNSYEQYF.

The table lists this clonotype with a few counts. The chain carries TRBV20-1 and TRBJ1-1; the D gene is possibly TRBD1 (6 bases). Trimming cost V 0 bases and J 1 base, with 12 bases left between them. The CDR3 spans 15 residues. Germline V CDR1 and CDR2: DFQATT, SNEGSKA (reference sequence). CDR3 sequence reads: CSARDRLQGNTEAFF. In nucleotides, the CDR3 is TGCAGTGCTAGAGACCGGTTACAGGGGAACACTGAAGCTTTCTTT.

Only a few counts were recorded for this clonotype. The gene calls are TRBV6-2 or TRBV6-3 and TRBJ2-3; 9 bases fit TRBD2. The germline CDR1 and CDR2 sequences are MNHEY and SVGEGT. The CDR3 loop spans 17 amino acids. With V trimmed by 4 bases and J by 4 bases, 12 bases remained unmatched. The CDR3 reads CASSSMPGSGGADTQYF. DNA of the CDR3: TGTGCCAGCAGTTCCATGCCGGGTAGCGGGGGCGCAGATACGCAGTATTTT.

The rearrangement links TRBV20-1 to TRBJ1-4; TRBD1 aligns across 8 bases. Looked up from germline, CDR1 is DFQATT and CDR2 is SNEGSKA (reference sequence). There are 15 residues in the CDR3. After removal of 0 bases from V and 4 bases from J, the junction contained 4 bases not matched to a gene. The CDR3 DNA reads as TGCAGTGCTAGAGACGGACAGGGCATTAATGAAAAACTGTTTTTT. This translates into CSARDGQGINEKLFF.

As DNA, the CDR3 is TGTGCCAGCAGACATACAGGGGACCACGAGCAGTACTTC. Translated: CASRHTGDHEQYF. The chain has TRBV6-5 and TRBJ2-5; 7 bases line up with TRBD1. The end of the DNA fits TRBJ2-7 better, so the J call may be wrong. CDR3 size: 13 residues. CDR1 MNHEY and CDR2 SVGAGI come from the germline V gene.

This clonotype was picked up a small number of times. The genes are TRBV5-6 and TRBJ2-7; 12 nucleotides match TRBD2. This CDR3 is built from 17 residues. V was clipped by 0 bases and J by 1 base; unmatched bases: 5. CDR1 is SGHDT and CDR2 is YYEEEE in the germline V gene. CDR3 nucleotides: TGTGCCAGCAGCTTGGCGACTAGCGGGGGTCTATCCTACGAGCAGTACTTC. Residues: CASSLATSGGLSYEQYF. The complete variable domain, with remaining parts taken from reference TRBV5-6 and TRBJ2-7, reads DAGVTQSPTHLIKTRGQQVTLRCSPKSGHDTVSWYQQALGQGPQFIFQYYEEEERQRGNFPDRFSGHQFPNYSSELNVNALLLGDSALYLCASSLATSGGLSYEQYFGPGTRLTVT.

The chain is built from TRBV28 and TRBJ1-1; D not resolved. The CDR3 length is 15 residues. Germline CDR1 and CDR2: MDHEN and SYDVKM. Between the trimmed V and J ends, which lost 2 bases and 1 base, there was a span of 11 bases. For the CDR3, the DNA is TGTGCCAGCAGTTTAGCGGCAGTGGGGAACACTGAAGCTTTCTTT. Translation: CASSLAAVGNTEAFF.

The chain combines TRBV20-1 with TRBJ2-7; D remains unclear. V shed 7 bases and J shed 0 bases, with 19 bases lying between them. This CDR3 region has 15 residues. Germline V gene data show CDR1 as DFQATT and CDR2 as SNEGSKA (reference sequence). The DNA of the CDR3 is TGCAGTGTCACTGGGCCAGACGGTTACTCCTACGAGCAGTACTTC. This sequence encodes CSVTGPDGYSYEQYF.

This clonotype was observed a handful of times. The chain has TRBV5-5 and TRBJ2-7; D is ambiguous. The CDR3 runs to 15 residues. Germline CDR1 reads SGHKS; CDR2 reads YYEKEE (reference sequence). Trimming removed 0 bases at V and 0 bases at J, with 10 bases between. DNA for the CDR3: TGTGCCAGCAGCTTGGGTCTTGTCCCCTCCTACGAGCAGTACTTC. Translating gives CASSLGLVPSYEQYF.

This sequence joins TRBV20-1 and TRBJ1-2, with D possibly being TRBD1 (5 bases). Germline V lookup: CDR1 DFQATT, CDR2 SNEGSKA (reference sequence). The ends were cut back, 0 bases at V and 4 bases at J, with 15 bases in the middle. The CDR3 has 15 residues. The CDR3 reads CSARDLGAGAYGYTF. DNA of the CDR3: TGCAGTGCTAGAGATCTCGGGGCGGGTGCCTATGGCTACACCTTC.

The chain carries TRBV28 and TRBJ1-5, with unresolved D. V lost 6 bases to trimming and J lost 7 bases, with 13 bases between them. Germline V gene lookup returns CDR1 MDHEN and CDR2 SYDVKM. The CDR3 is made up of 13 amino acids. CDR3 DNA sequence: TGTGCCAGCAGCGCCCCGACCGGCCAGCCCCAGCATTTT. It translates to CASSAPTGQPQHF.

The rearrangement joins TRBV6-5 to TRBJ1-2; 9 bases align to TRBD1. This CDR3 has 15 residues. J gave up 1 base and V 5 bases, and 5 bases lay outside the gene matches. CDR1 is MNHEY and CDR2 is SVGAGI in the germline V gene. CDR3 in DNA: TGTGCCAGCAGTCCCGGGACAGGGTATAACTATGGCTACACCTTC. Translated, it gives CASSPGTGYNYGYTF.

The J gene is TRBJ2-7, the V gene TRBV18, with a possible D match to TRBD1 (5 bases). The CDR3 loop spans 12 amino acids. Germline assignment: CDR1 KGHSH and CDR2 LQKENI. Trimming pared 3 bases from V and 2 bases from J, leaving 5 bases between. CDR3 sequence: CASSPTAYEQYF. The DNA of the CDR3 is TGTGCCAGCTCACCGACAGCCTACGAGCAGTACTTC.

This clonotype was seen a handful of times. The chain has TRBV15 and TRBJ1-5; D perhaps matches TRBD1 (5 bases). The length of the CDR3 is 14 residues. The V end was cut by 0 bases, the J end by 3 bases, with 6 bases between. The germline V gene encodes CDR1 LNHNV and CDR2 YYDKDF (reference sequence). The DNA of the CDR3 is TGTGCCACCAGCAGAGACAGGGTCAATCAGCCCCAGCATTTT. This codes for CATSRDRVNQPQHF.

This clonotype was found many times. The chain carries TRBV4-2 and TRBJ1-2; D remains ambiguous. With 0 bases removed from V and 0 bases from J, the gap between germline ends came to 8 bases. The CDR3 has 15 amino acids. Germline CDR1 and CDR2: LGHNA and YNFKEQ. The DNA of the CDR3 is TGTGCCAGCAGCCAAGAAGCAGACGCTAACTATGGCTACACCTTC. Amino acid sequence: CASSQEADANYGYTF.

This clonotype occurred a few times. The V gene is TRBV7-2, the J gene TRBJ1-1, with D uncertain. The CDR3 covers 17 residues. Trimming took off 4 bases at V and 4 bases at J, with 22 bases between the two ends. Germline V CDR1 and CDR2: SGHTA, FQGNSA. The CDR3 is CASSSRAARFVATEAFF. The CDR3 DNA is TGTGCCAGCAGCTCGAGGGCAGCACGATTTGTTGCCACTGAAGCTTTCTTT.

The chain recombines TRBV6-1 with TRBJ2-4, with TRBD2 matching over 11 bases. Germline lookup yields CDR1 MNHNS and CDR2 SASEGT. CDR3 length: 16 amino acids. The ends lost 4 bases at V and 13 bases at J; junction bases unmatched: 15. CDR3 sequence (DNA): TGTGCCAGCAGTGTTCTCTTGACTAGCGGGGATGGAGAGCAGTACTTC. Its translation: CASSVLLTSGDGEQYF.

This clonotype has only a few counts. The J gene is TRBJ2-1, the V gene TRBV6-7; no clear D gene. TRBV6-7 is an open reading frame whose function is uncertain. CDR3 length: 11 residues. Between the trimmed V and J ends, which lost 2 bases and 15 bases, there was a span of 11 bases. CDR3 nucleotides: TGTGCCAGCAGTTACAAAACCTCGCCGTTCTTC. It codes for CASSYKTSPFF.

This clonotype occurred many times. The chain employs TRBV5-1 and TRBJ1-6; no reliable D call. Germline V lookup: CDR1 SGHRS, CDR2 YFSETQ. CDR3 size: 15 residues. V was shortened by 0 bases and J by 3 bases, with 7 bases between the two germline ends. In nucleotides, the CDR3 is TGCGCCAGCAGCTTGGCCAGAAGCTATAATTCACCCCTCCACTTT. Translated, it gives CASSLARSYNSPLHF.

The chain couples TRBV7-2 to TRBJ1-6; D is undetermined. Germline values: CDR1 SGHTA, CDR2 FQGNSA. The CDR3 runs 16 residues. The V end was cut by 0 bases, the J end by 7 bases, with 13 bases between. This CDR3 is CASSLAAQYSNSPLHF. In DNA, the CDR3 is TGTGCCAGCAGCTTAGCGGCACAGTATTCGAATTCACCCCTCCACTTT.

The V call is TRBV14, the J call TRBJ2-2; D perhaps matches TRBD1 (6 bases). The CDR3 covers 16 residues. The germline V and J ends were trimmed by 0 bases and 5 bases, with 13 bases remaining between them. CDR1 and CDR2 (germline): SGHDN, FVKESK. Here the CDR3 reads CASSQDTRGWTGELFF. The CDR3 coding sequence is TGTGCCAGCAGCCAAGATACCAGGGGATGGACCGGGGAGCTGTTTTTT.

CDR3: CASGNKGRDGYTF. The CDR3 DNA sequence: TGTGCCAGCGGTAACAAAGGGCGGGACGGCTACACCTTC. The V gene is TRBV12-3 or TRBV12-4, the J gene TRBJ1-2; the D gene is possibly TRBD1 (5 bases). V lost 8 bases and J 8 bases, leaving 18 bases between the germline ends. The CDR3 runs to 13 residues.

This clonotype occurred once. At one end, the junction sequence differs from germline, possibly due to a read error. The chain recombines TRBV12-3 or TRBV12-4 with TRBJ2-3, with 7 bases aligning to TRBD2. This CDR3 region has 12 residues. CDR3 in DNA: TGTGCCAACAGTGTGGGGGGGGATACGCAGTATTTT. As protein: CANSVGGDTQYF.

Worth noting for this clonotype: This may arise from a read error, as a much more abundant clone is one base away. The gene calls are TRBV4-1 and TRBJ2-5; 7 nucleotides line up with TRBD1. Losses at the gene ends were 3 bases for V and 2 bases for J; bases not matched to a gene: 12. CDR3 length: 17 residues. CDR1 is MGHRA, CDR2 YSYEKL, per germline. CDR3 in amino acids: CASSHYHGDSPQETQYF. CDR3 DNA sequence: TGCGCCAGCAGCCACTATCACGGGGACAGCCCACAAGAGACCCAGTACTTC.